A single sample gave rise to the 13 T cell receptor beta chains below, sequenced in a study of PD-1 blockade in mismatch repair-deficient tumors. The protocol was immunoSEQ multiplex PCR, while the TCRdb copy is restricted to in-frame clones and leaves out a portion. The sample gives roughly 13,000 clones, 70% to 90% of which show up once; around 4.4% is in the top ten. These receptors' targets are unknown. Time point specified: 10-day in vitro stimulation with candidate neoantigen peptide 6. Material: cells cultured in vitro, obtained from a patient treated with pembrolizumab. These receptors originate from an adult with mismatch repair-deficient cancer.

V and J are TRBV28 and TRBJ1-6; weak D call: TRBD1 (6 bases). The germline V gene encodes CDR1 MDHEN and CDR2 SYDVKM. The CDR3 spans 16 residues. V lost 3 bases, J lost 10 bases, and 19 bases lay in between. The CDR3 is CASSFPGARSQSPLHF. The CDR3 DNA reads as TGTGCCAGCAGTTTCCCGGGGGCGCGATCCCAATCACCCCTCCACTTT.

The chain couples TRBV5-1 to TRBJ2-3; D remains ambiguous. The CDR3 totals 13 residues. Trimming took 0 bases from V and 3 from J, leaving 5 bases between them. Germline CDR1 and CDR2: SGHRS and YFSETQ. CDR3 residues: CASSLVVTDTQYF. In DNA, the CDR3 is TGCGCCAGCAGCTTGGTTGTGACAGATACGCAGTATTTT.

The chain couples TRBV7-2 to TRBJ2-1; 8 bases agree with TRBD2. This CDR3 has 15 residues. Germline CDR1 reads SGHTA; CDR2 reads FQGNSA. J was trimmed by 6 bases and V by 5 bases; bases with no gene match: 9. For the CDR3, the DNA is TGTGCCAGCAGCCCCCTGGGACTAGTAAGCAATGAGCAGTTCTTC. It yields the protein CASSPLGLVSNEQFF.

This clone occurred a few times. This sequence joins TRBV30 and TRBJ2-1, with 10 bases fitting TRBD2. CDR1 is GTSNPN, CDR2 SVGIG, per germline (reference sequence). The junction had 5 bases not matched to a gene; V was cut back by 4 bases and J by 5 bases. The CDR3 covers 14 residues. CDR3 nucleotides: TGTGCCTGGACTAGCGGGAGTGTCCACAATGAGCAGTTCTTC. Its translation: CAWTSGSVHNEQFF.

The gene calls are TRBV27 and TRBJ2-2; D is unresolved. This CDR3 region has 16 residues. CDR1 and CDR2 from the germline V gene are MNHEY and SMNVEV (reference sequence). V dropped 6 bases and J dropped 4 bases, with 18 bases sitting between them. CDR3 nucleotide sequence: TGTGCCAGCAGCGTCCGGACCCCCACCGGCACCGGGGAGCTGTTTTTT. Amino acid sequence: CASSVRTPTGTGELFF.

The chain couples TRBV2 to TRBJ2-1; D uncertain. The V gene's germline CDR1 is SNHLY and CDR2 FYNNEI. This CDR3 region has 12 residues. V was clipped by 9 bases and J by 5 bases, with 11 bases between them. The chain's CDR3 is CASEGWNNEQFF. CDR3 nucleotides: TGTGCCAGTGAAGGTTGGAACAATGAGCAGTTCTTC.

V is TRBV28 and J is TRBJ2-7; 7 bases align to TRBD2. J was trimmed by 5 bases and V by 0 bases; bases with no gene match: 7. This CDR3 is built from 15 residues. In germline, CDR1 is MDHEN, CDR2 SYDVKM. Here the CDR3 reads CASSLWSSGTNEQYF. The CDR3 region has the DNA TGTGCCAGCAGTTTATGGTCGAGCGGGACCAACGAGCAGTACTTC. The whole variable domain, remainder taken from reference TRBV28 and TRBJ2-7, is DVKVTQSSRYLVKRTGEKVFLECVQDMDHENMFWYRQDPGLGLRLIYFSYDVKMKEKGDIPEGYSVSREKKERFSLILESASTNQTSMYLCASSLWSSGTNEQYFGPGTRLTVT.

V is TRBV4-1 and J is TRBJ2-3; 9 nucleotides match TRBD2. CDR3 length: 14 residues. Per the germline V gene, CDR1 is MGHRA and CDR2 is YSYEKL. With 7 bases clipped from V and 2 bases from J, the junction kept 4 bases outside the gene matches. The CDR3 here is CASIGGGDTDTQYF. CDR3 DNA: TGCGCCAGCATTGGCGGGGGGGACACAGATACGCAGTATTTT.

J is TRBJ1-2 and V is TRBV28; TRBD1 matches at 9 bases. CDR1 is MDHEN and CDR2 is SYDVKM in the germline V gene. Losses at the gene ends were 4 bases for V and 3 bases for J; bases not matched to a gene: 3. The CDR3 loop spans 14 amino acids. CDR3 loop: CASSSTGGDYGYTF. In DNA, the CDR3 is TGTGCCAGCAGTTCCACAGGGGGCGACTATGGCTACACCTTC.

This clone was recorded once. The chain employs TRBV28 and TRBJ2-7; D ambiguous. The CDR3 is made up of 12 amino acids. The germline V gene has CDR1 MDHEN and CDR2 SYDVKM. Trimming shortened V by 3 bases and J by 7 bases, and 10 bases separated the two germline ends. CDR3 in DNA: TGTGCCAGCAGTTTTCCCGGTACGGAGCAGTACTTC. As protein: CASSFPGTEQYF. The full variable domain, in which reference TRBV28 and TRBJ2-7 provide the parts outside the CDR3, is DVKVTQSSRYLVKRTGEKVFLECVQDMDHENMFWYRQDPGLGLRLIYFSYDVKMKEKGDIPEGYSVSREKKERFSLILESASTNQTSMYLCASSFPGTEQYFGPGTRLTVT.

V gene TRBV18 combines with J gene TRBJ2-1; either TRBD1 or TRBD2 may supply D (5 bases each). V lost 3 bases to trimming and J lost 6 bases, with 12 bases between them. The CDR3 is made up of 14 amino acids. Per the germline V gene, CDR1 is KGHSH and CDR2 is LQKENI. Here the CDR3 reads CASSPGRGGNEQFF. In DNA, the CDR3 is TGTGCCAGCTCACCGGGGCGCGGAGGCAATGAGCAGTTCTTC.

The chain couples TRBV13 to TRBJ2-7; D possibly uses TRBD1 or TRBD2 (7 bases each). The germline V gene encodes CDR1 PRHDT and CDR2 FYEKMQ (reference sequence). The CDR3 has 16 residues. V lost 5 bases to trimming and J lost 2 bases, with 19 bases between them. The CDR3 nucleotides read TGTGCCAGCAGCCCAACTTTACAGGGGAGGGCCTACGAGCAGTACTTC. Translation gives CASSPTLQGRAYEQYF.

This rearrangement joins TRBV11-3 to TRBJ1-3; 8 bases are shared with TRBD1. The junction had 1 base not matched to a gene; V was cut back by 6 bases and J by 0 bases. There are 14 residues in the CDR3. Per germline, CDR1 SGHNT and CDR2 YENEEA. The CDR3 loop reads CASRGQVSGNTIYF. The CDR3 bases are TGTGCCAGCAGGGGACAGGTCTCTGGAAACACCATATATTTT.